This T cell receptor (beta chain) appears in the sequencing data of a study of cytomegalovirus exposure and HLA in healthy donors. Sequencing was performed with immunoSEQ multiplex PCR; in TCRdb, only in-frame clones are kept and a portion is missing. In the table there are 150,000 or so clones, approximately 90% of which are singletons. Sequencing input: PBMCs. This TCR was sampled from a woman aged 30 to 39 in good health and CMV-seropositive.

The CDR3 protein is CAVGDSGRYEQYF. CDR3 nucleotide sequence: TGTGCCGTGGGGGATAGCGGTCGCTACGAGCAGTACTTC. The V and J genes are TRBV19 and TRBJ2-7; the D gene is possibly TRBD2 (6 bases). Trimming took off 11 bases at V and 3 bases at J, with 17 bases between the two ends. CDR1 and CDR2 (germline): LNHDA, SQIVND (reference sequence). The CDR3 loop spans 13 amino acids. The complete variable domain, with remaining parts taken from reference TRBV19 and TRBJ2-7, reads DGGITQSPKYLFRKEGQNVTLSCEQNLNHDAMYWYRQDPGQGLRLIYYSQIVNDFQKGDIAEGYSVSREKKESFPLTVTSAQKNPTAFYLCAVGDSGRYEQYFGPGTRLTVT.